This paragraph reports one TCR beta chain. The CDR3 has 14 amino acids. V lost 3 bases and J 2 bases, leaving 10 bases between the germline ends. Looked up from germline, CDR1 is MDHEN and CDR2 is SYDVKM. Sequencing was performed with immunoSEQ multiplex PCR; in TCRdb, only in-frame clones are kept and a portion is missing. The repertoire holds over 150,000 clones, with approximately 90% as singletons. The data were taken from a study of blood T cell repertoires in COVID-19. The specimen was peripheral blood. The clonotype originates from a man aged 25 to 40 with acute or convalescent COVID-19. The chain uses TRBV28 and TRBJ2-5; D may be TRBD1 (6 bases). Here the CDR3 DNA reads TGTGCCAGCAGTTTTGGTGGACAGCAAGAGACCCAGTACTTC. Protein: CASSFGGQQETQYF.